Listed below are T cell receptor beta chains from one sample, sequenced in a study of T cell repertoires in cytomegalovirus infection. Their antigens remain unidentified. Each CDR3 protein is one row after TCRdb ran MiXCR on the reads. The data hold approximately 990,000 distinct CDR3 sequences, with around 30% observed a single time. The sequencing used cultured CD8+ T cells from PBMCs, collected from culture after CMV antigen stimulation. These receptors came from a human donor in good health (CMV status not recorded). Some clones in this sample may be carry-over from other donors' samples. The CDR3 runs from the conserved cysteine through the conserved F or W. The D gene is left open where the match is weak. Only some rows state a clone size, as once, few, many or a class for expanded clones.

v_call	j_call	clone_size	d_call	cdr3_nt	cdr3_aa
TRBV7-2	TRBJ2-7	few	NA	TGTGCCAGCGCCCCGGAAACCTACGAGCAGTACTTC	CASAPETYEQYF
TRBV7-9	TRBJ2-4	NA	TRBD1	TGTGCCAGCCTGGACAGGGCCAAAAACATTCAGTACTTC	CASLDRAKNIQYF
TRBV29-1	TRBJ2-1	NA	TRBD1	TGCAGCGCCACGGACAGGGACTATGAGCAGTTCTTC	CSATDRDYEQFF
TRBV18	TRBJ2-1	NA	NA	TGTGCCAGCTCACCGGGGCGAGGGACGGATGAGCAGTTCTTC	CASSPGRGTDEQFF
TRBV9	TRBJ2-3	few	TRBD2	TGTGCCAGCAGCGCTCCTTTAGCGGGGGGCACAGATACGCAGTATTTT	CASSAPLAGGTDTQYF
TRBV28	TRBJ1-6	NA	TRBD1	TGTGCCAGCAGTGAGACAGGGCCTAATTCACCCCTCCACTTT	CASSETGPNSPLHF
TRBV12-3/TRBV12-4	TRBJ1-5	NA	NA	TGTGCCAGCAGTTTAGCCGTCAGGGTTAATCAGCCCCAGCATTTT	CASSLAVRVNQPQHF
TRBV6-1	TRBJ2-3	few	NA	TGTGCCAGCAGTGGCCCGGGGGTGACGCACCACACAGATACGCAGTATTTT	CASSGPGVTHHTDTQYF
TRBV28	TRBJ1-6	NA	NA	TGTGCCGGAGGGGGTTCACCCCTCCACTTT	CAGGGSPLHF
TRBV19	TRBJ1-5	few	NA	TGTGCCAGTAGTATAGCCGACAGGCCTCGGGATCAGCCCCAGCATTTT	CASSIADRPRDQPQHF
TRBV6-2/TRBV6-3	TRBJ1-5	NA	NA	TGTGCCAGCAGTTCGACTCAGGGACGAGGCAATCAGCCCCAGCATTTT	CASSSTQGRGNQPQHF
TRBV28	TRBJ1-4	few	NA	TGTGCCAGCGAGGCCCGGACGACGGAGTATAATGAAAAACTGTTTTTT	CASEARTTEYNEKLFF
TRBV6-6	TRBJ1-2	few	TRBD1	TGTGCCAGCGGGACAGGGGATCGGGACTATGGCTACACCTTC	CASGTGDRDYGYTF
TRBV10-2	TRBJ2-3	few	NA	TGCGCCAGCACCCTTAAAGGGGATAGCACAGATACGCAGTATTTT	CASTLKGDSTDTQYF
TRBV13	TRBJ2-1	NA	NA	TGTGCCAGCAGCTTAGGCCGGGCAGGAACCTACAATGAGCAGTTCTTC	CASSLGRAGTYNEQFF
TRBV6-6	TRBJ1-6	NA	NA	TGTGCCAGCAGTTACTCAGGGGCTCAGGACTCACCCCTCCACTTT	CASSYSGAQDSPLHF
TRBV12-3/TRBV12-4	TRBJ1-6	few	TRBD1	TGTGCCAGCAGGTCCACAGGGGCGTCGGGATATAATTCACCCCTCCACTTT	CASRSTGASGYNSPLHF
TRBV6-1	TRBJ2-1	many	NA	TGTGCCAGCAGTGTTAGTATGCGGGGAACCTCCTACAATGAGCAGTTCTTC	CASSVSMRGTSYNEQFF
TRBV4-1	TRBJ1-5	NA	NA	TGCGCCAGCAGCCAAGATGGGGCCGCGAGCCAGCCCCAGCATTTT	CASSQDGAASQPQHF
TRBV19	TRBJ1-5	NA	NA	TGTGCCAGTAACAAGCCGAGGCAGGTCAATCAGCCCCAGCATTTT	CASNKPRQVNQPQHF
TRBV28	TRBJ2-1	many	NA	TGTGCCAGCATGGAAATCTCGCGGGTCCAGCAGTTCTTC	CASMEISRVQQFF
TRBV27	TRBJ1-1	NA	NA	TGTGCCAGCAGTTTGGTGGACCCCATGAACACTGAAGCTTTCTTT	CASSLVDPMNTEAFF
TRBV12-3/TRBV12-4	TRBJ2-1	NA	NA	TGTGCCAGCAGGGATCGACGGGGGCACAATGAGCAGTTCTTC	CASRDRRGHNEQFF
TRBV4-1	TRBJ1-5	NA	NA	TGCGCCAGCAGCCTTGGCCGGGTAATCAATCAGCCCCAGCATTTT	CASSLGRVINQPQHF
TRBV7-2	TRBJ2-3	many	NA	TGTGCCAGCAGGGGGGAATCAGATACGCAGTATTTT	CASRGESDTQYF
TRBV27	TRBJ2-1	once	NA	TGTGCCAGCGGCCCTCCACCTTTTCAGTTCTTC	CASGPPPFQFF
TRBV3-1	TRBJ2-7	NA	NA	TGTGCCAGCAGCCAAGAGGGGGTTAAAATCTACGAGCAGTACTTC	CASSQEGVKIYEQYF
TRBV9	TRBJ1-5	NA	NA	TGTGCCAGCAGCGACACGGCGCTGAATCAGCCCCAGCATTTT	CASSDTALNQPQHF
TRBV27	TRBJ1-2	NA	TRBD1	TGTGCCAGCAGAAAGGGGGCAGGGTATGGCTACACCTTC	CASRKGAGYGYTF
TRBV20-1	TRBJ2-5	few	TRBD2	TGCAGTGCTAGGCTCCATTTAGCGGGGGGGCCGCCCGAGACCCAGTACTTC	CSARLHLAGGPPETQYF
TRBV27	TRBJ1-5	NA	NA	TGTGCCAGCAGTGCCGATTGGTTGGGGGATCAGCCCCAGCATTTT	CASSADWLGDQPQHF
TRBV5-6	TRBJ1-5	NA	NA	TGTGCCAGCAGCTTGGGACGGTCGTTGGATCGGCCCCAGCATTTT	CASSLGRSLDRPQHF
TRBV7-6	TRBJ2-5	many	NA	TGTGCCAGCAGCTTAGAGACAGGAGTCCGTTCGGAGACCCAGTACTTC	CASSLETGVRSETQYF
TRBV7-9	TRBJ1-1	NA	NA	TGTGCCAGCAGCCTATCGACCTTAATGAACACTGAAGCTTTCTTT	CASSLSTLMNTEAFF
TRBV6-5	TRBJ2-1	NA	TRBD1	TGTGCCAACACACAGGGGGCCGGGAATGAGCAGTTCTTC	CANTQGAGNEQFF
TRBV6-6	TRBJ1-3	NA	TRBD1	TGTGCCAGCAGTTACTTGCTGAGGGACAGGAGAACTGAATCTGGAAACACCATATATTTT	CASSYLLRDRRTESGNTIYF